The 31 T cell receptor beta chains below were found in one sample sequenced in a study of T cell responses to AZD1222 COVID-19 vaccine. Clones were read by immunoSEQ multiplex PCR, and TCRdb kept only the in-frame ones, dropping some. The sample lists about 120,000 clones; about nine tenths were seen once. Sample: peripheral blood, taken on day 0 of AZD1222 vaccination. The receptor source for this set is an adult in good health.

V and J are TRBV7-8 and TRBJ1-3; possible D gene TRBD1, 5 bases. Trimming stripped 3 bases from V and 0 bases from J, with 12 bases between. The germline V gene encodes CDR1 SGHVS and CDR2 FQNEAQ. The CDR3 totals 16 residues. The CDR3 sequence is CASSFGAPSSGNTIYF. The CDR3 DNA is TGTGCCAGCAGCTTTGGGGCACCTAGCTCTGGAAACACCATATATTTT.

CDR3 residues: CATSDPGSTDTQYF. CDR3 sequence (DNA): TGTGCCACCAGTGATCCCGGGAGTACAGATACGCAGTATTTT. The V and J genes are TRBV24-1 and TRBJ2-3, with D perhaps matching TRBD2 (6 bases). There are 14 residues in the CDR3. CDR1 is KGHDR and CDR2 is SFDVKD in the germline V gene. Trimming pared 3 bases from V and 3 bases from J, leaving 9 bases between.

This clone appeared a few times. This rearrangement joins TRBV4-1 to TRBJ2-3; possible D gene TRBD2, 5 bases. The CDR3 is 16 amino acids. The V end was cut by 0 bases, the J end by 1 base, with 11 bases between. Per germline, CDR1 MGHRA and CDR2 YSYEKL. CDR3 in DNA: TGCGCCAGCAGCCAAGATGAGCGGTTGGGCACAGATACGCAGTATTTT. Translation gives CASSQDERLGTDTQYF.

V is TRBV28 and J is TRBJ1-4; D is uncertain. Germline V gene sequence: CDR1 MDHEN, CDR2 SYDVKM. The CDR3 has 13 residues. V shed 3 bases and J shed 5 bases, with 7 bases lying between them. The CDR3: CASSFRRNEKLFF. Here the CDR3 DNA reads TGTGCCAGCAGTTTTCGGAGGAATGAAAAACTGTTTTTT.

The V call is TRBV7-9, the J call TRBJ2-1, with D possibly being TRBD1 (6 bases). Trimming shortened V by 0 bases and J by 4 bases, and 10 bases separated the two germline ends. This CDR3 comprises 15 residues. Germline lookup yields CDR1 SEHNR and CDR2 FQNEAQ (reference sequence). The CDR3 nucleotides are TGTGCCAGCAGCTTAGCGTCCGGACAGTACAATGAGCAGTTCTTC. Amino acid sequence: CASSLASGQYNEQFF.

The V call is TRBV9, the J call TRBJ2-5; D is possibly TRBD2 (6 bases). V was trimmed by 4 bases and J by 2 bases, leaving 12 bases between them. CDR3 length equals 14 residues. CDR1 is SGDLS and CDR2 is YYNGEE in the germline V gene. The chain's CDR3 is CASSSRLGQETQYF. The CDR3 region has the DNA TGTGCCAGCAGCTCCAGACTAGGGCAAGAGACCCAGTACTTC.

The CDR3 DNA is TGTGCCAGCAGTTTAGGGGGACGGGAGCAGTACTTC. Protein product: CASSLGGREQYF. The chain is built from TRBV12-3 or TRBV12-4 and TRBJ2-7; D possibly matches TRBD1 or TRBD2 (5 bases each). This CDR3 is 12 amino acids long. V was shortened by 1 base and J by 7 bases, with 8 bases between the two germline ends.

As DNA, the CDR3 is TGCGCCAGCAGTCAATCGAAAGGGGGCCTGGATTCCTACGAGCAGTACTTC. The encoded protein is CASSQSKGGLDSYEQYF. The chain carries TRBV23-1 and TRBJ2-7; 7 nucleotides align to TRBD1. TRBV23-1 is assigned to the ORF class and has an uncertain function. V lost 0 bases to trimming and J lost 1 base; unmatched junction nucleotides: 9. The CDR3 is made up of 17 amino acids.

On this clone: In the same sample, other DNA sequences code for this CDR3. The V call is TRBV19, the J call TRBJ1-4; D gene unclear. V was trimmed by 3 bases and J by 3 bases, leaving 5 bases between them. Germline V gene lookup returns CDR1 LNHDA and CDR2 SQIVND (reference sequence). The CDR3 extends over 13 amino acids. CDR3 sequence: CASSIRSNEKLFF. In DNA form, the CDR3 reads TGTGCCAGTAGTATCAGGTCTAATGAAAAACTGTTTTTT.

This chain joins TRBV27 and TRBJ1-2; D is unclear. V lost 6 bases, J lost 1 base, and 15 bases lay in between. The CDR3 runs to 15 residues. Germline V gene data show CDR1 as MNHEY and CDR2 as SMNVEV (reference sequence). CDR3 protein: CASSQWTGSNYGYTF. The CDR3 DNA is TGTGCCAGCAGCCAATGGACGGGCAGTAACTATGGCTACACCTTC.

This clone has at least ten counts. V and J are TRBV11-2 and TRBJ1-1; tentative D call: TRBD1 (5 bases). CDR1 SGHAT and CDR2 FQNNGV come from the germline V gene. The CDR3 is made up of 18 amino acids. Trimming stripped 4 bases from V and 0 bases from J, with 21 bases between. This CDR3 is CASSSIGSGRNMNTEAFF. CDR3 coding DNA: TGTGCCAGCAGCTCTATTGGGTCGGGACGGAACATGAACACTGAAGCTTTCTTT.

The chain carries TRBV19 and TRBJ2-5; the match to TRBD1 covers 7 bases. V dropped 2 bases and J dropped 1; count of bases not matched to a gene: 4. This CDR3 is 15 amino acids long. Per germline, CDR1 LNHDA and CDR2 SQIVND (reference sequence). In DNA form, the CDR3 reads TGTGCCAGTAGTATAACGGACAGGACCCAAGAGACCCAGTACTTC. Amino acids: CASSITDRTQETQYF.

The CDR3 coding sequence is TGTGCCACCTCCATGGGCCCTAACACTGAAGCTTTCTTT. As protein: CATSMGPNTEAFF. The V and J genes are TRBV6-5 and TRBJ1-1; D is unresolved. The CDR3 covers 13 residues. CDR1 and CDR2 from the germline V gene are MNHEY and SVGAGI. Trimming took off 10 bases at V and 2 bases at J, with 14 bases between the two ends.

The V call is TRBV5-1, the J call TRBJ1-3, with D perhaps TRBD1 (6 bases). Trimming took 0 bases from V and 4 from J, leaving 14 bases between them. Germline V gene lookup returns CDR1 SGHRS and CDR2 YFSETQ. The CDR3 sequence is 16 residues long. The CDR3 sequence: CASSLVGGRYGNTIYF. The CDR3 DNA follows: TGCGCCAGCAGCTTGGTGGGGGGGCGATACGGAAACACCATATATTTT.

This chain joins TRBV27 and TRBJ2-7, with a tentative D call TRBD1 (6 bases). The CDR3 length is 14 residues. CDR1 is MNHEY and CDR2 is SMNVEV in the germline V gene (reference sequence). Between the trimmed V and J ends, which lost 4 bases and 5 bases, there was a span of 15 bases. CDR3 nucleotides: TGTGCCAGCAGTTATCCGGGCAGGGGTCACGAGCAGTACTTC. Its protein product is CASSYPGRGHEQYF.

The DNA for the CDR3 is TGTGCCAGCACCTGGGCAGGGTCCAATTCACCCCTCCACTTT. It specifies CASTWAGSNSPLHF. The V and J genes are TRBV27 and TRBJ1-6; D is possibly TRBD1 (5 bases). The length of the CDR3 is 14 residues. Germline assignment: CDR1 MNHEY and CDR2 SMNVEV (reference sequence). Trimming cost V 7 bases and J 7 bases, with 14 bases left between them.

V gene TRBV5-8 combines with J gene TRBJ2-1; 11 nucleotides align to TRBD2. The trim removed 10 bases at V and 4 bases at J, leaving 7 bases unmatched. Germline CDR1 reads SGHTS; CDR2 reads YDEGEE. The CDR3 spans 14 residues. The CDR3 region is CAGGTSGPYNEQFF. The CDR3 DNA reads TGTGCCGGAGGGACTAGCGGACCGTACAATGAGCAGTTCTTC.

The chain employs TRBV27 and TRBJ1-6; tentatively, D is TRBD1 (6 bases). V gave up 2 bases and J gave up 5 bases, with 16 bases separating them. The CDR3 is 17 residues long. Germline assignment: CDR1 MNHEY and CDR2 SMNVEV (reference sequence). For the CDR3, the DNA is TGTGCCAGCAGTTTAATCCGGGGGGCGGGCGATAATTCACCCCTCCACTTT. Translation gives CASSLIRGAGDNSPLHF.

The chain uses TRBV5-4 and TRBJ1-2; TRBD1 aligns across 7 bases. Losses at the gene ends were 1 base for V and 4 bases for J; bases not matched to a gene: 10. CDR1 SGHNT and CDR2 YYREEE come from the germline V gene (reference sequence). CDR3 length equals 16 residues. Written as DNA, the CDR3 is TGTGCCAGCAGCTTGCAGGGCAGGGGGAGGACCTATGGCTACACCTTC. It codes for CASSLQGRGRTYGYTF.

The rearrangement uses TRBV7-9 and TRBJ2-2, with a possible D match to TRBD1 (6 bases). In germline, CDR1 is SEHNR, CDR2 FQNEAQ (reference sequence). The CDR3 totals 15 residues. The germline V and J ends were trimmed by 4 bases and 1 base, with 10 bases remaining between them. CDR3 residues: CASSWDTLNTGELFF. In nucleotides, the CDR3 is TGTGCCAGCAGCTGGGACACCTTGAACACCGGGGAGCTGTTTTTT.

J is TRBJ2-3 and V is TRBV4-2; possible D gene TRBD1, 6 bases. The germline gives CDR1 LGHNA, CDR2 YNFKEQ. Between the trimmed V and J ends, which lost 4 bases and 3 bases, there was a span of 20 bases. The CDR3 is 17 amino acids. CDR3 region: CASSLTRQGRETDTQYF. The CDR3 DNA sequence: TGTGCCAGCAGCCTAACTCGGCAGGGGAGAGAGACAGATACGCAGTATTTT.

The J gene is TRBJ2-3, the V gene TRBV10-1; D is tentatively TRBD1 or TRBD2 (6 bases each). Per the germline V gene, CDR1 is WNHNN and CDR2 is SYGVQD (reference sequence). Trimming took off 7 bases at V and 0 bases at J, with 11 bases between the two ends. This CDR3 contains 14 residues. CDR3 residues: CASTLGGSTDTQYF. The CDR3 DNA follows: TGCGCCAGCACTCTAGGGGGGAGCACAGATACGCAGTATTTT.

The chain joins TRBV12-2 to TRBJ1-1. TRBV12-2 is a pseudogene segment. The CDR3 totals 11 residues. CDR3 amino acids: CASRLGAEAFF. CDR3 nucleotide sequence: TGTGCAAGTCGCTTAGGGGCTGAAGCTTTCTTT.

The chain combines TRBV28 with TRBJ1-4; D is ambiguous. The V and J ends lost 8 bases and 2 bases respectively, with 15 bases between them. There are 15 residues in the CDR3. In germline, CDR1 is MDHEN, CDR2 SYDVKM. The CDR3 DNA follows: TGTGCCAGCGGGTTGTTGACGGGTACTAATGAAAAACTGTTTTTT. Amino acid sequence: CASGLLTGTNEKLFF.

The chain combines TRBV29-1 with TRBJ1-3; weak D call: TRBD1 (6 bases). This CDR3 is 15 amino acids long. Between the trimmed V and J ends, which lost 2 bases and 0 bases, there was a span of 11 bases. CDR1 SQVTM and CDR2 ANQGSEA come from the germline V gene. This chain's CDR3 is CSVESRGHSGNTIYF. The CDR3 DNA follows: TGCAGCGTTGAAAGCAGGGGACACTCTGGAAACACCATATATTTT.

This chain's CDR3 is CASSPDGRNQPQHF. CDR3 DNA: TGTGCCAGTAGTCCGGACGGGCGCAATCAGCCCCAGCATTTT. This chain joins TRBV19 and TRBJ1-5; D gene uncertain. CDR1 is LNHDA, CDR2 SQIVND, per germline (reference sequence). This CDR3 has 14 amino acids. Trimming left V 5 bases short and J 2 bases short, with 10 bases between.

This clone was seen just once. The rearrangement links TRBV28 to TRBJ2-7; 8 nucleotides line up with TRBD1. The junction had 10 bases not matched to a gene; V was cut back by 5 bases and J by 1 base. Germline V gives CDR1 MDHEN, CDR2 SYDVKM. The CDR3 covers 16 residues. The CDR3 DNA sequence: TGTGCCAGCAGTCCCTCGGCGGGACAGGATTCCTACGAGCAGTACTTC. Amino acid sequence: CASSPSAGQDSYEQYF.

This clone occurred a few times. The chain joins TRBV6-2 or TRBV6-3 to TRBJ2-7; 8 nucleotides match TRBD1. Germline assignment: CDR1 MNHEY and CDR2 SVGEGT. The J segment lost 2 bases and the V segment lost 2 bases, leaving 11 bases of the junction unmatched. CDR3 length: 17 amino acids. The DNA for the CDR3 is TGTGCCAGCAGTTACCCTCCGGGGACAGGAGTAGCCTACGAGCAGTACTTC. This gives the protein CASSYPPGTGVAYEQYF.

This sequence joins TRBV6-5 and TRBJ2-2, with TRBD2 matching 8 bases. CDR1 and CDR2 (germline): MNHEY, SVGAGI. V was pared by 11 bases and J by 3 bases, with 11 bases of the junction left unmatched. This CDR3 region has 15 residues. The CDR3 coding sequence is TGTGCCGTCCCAAAAGGGCGGGGGGACACCGGGGAGCTGTTTTTT. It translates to CAVPKGRGDTGELFF.

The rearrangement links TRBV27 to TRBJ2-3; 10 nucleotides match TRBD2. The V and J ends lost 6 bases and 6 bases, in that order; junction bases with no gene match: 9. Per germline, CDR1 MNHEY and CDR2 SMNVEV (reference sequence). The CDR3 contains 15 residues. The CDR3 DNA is TGTGCCAGCAGAGGAGATAGCGGGGGGCGGGATACGCAGTATTTT. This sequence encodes CASRGDSGGRDTQYF.

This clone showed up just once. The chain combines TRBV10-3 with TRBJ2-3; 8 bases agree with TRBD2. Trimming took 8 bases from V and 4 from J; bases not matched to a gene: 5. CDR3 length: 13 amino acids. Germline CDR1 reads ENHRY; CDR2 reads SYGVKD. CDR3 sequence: CAIRTSLADTQYF. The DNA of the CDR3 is TGTGCCATCCGGACTAGCCTGGCAGATACGCAGTATTTT.